The 7 T cell receptor beta chains below come from one sample, sequenced in a study of blood T cell repertoires in COVID-19. The repertoire was sequenced with immunoSEQ multiplex PCR; TCRdb's copy has only in-frame clones and lacks some. The sample has 250,000 to 300,000 clones, 75% to 95% seen once. The material sequenced was PBMCs or T cells enriched from blood (not recorded which). All receptors derive from a woman in her 30s who had recovered from COVID-19.

This rearrangement joins TRBV5-8 to TRBJ1-5; maybe TRBD1 (5 bases). Looked up from germline, CDR1 is SGHTS and CDR2 is YDEGEE. V gave up 1 base and J gave up 6 bases, with 11 bases separating them. This CDR3 comprises 14 residues. Written as DNA, the CDR3 is TGTGCCAGCAGCTTGACAATGGGGGGTCAGCCCCAGCATTTT. Translating it yields CASSLTMGGQPQHF.

The chain carries TRBV5-1 and TRBJ2-5, with 10 bases fitting TRBD1. The CDR3 loop spans 16 amino acids. Germline V lookup: CDR1 SGHRS, CDR2 YFSETQ. V shed 0 bases and J 6 bases; nucleotides not matched to a gene: 8. For the CDR3, the DNA is TGCGCCAGCAGCTTGGGCCTGACAGGGGGCGTTAAGACCCAGTACTTC. It codes for CASSLGLTGGVKTQYF.

This clone was recorded once. The V and J genes are TRBV5-1 and TRBJ2-7; 10 bases align to TRBD2. The CDR3 length is 15 residues. The V segment lost 5 bases and the J segment 0 bases; nucleotides outside the gene matches: 5. Germline V lookup: CDR1 SGHRS, CDR2 YFSETQ. CDR3 residues: CASRLTSGHSYEQYF. The CDR3 nucleotides read TGCGCCAGCAGACTGACTAGCGGGCACTCCTACGAGCAGTACTTC.

V and J are TRBV7-2 and TRBJ2-1, with 10 bases fitting TRBD2. The CDR3 has 17 amino acids. V lost 2 bases to trimming and J lost 5 bases; unmatched junction nucleotides: 9. Germline-derived CDR1 and CDR2 are SGHTA and FQGNSA. The DNA for the CDR3 is TGTGCCAGCAGCTTATCGGTTAGCGGGAGGCGGAACAATGAGCAGTTCTTC. Translation: CASSLSVSGRRNNEQFF. Full variable domain (outside the CDR3, taken from reference TRBV7-2 and TRBJ2-1): GAGVSQSPSNKVTEKGKDVELRCDPISGHTALYWYRQSLGQGLEFLIYFQGNSAPDKSGLPSDRFSAERTGGSVSTLTIQRTQQEDSAVYLCASSLSVSGRRNNEQFFGPGTRLTVL.

V usage is TRBV5-6 and J usage is TRBJ2-7; D perhaps matches TRBD2 (6 bases). CDR1 SGHDT and CDR2 YYEEEE come from the germline V gene. The CDR3 loop spans 15 amino acids. Trimming left V 2 bases short and J 2 bases short, with 14 bases between. The CDR3 nucleotides are TGTGCCAGCAGCTTTCGGGGCGGGATTCCCTACGAGCAGTACTTC. As protein: CASSFRGGIPYEQYF.

This clone came up a few times. This CDR3 is CASSPPGQINQPQHF. CDR3 coding DNA: TGTGCCAGCAGCCCTCCGGGACAAATCAATCAGCCCCAGCATTTT. The chain is built from TRBV7-2 and TRBJ1-5; possibly TRBD1 for D (6 bases). Trimming stripped 5 bases from V and 3 bases from J, with 14 bases between. CDR3 size: 15 residues. Germline-derived CDR1 and CDR2 are SGHTA and FQGNSA.

The V and J genes are TRBV5-1 and TRBJ2-3; 7 bases agree with TRBD2. The CDR3 length is 17 residues. V was pared by 2 bases and J by 0 bases, with 9 bases of the junction left unmatched. The germline gives CDR1 SGHRS, CDR2 YFSETQ. CDR3 protein: CASSFLSGSGSTDTQYF. DNA for the CDR3: TGCGCCAGCAGCTTTCTTAGTGGTAGCGGGAGCACAGATACGCAGTATTTT.